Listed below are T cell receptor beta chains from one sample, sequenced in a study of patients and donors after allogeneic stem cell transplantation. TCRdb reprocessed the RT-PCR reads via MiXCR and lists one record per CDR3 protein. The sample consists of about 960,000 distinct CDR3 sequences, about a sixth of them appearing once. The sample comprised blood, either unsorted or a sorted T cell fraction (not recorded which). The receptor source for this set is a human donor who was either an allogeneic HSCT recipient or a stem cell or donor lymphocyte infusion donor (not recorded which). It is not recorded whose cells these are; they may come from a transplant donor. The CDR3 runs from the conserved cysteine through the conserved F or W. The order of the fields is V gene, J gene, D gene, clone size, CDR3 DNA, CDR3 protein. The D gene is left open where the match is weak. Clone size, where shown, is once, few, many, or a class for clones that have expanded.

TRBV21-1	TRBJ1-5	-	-	TGTGCCAGCAGCAAAGCGGCACTAGGTAGCAATCAGCCCCAGCATTTT	CASSKAALGSNQPQHF
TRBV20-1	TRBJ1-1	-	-	TGCAGTGCTGCCGACAGTGAAGCTTTCTTT	CSAADSEAFF
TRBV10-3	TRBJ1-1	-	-	TGTGCCATCAGTGAGGGGCAGAAGAACACTGAAGCTTTCTTT	CAISEGQKNTEAFF
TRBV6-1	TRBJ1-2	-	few	TGTGCCAGCAGTGACCCCAGAACATCAGCTAACTATGGCTACACCTTC	CASSDPRTSANYGYTF
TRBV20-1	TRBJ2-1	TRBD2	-	TGCAGTGCCCCCCTAGCGGGAGAAGGAAATGAGCAGTTCTTC	CSAPLAGEGNEQFF
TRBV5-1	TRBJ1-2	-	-	TGCGCCAGCAGCTTGGAGGAAATCGGCTACACCTTC	CASSLEEIGYTF
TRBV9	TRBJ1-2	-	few	TGTGCCAGCAGCGGGAATGGCTACACCTTC	CASSGNGYTF
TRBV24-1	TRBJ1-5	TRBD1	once	TGTGCCACCAGTGATTTTGACAGGGATCAGCCCCAGCATTTT	CATSDFDRDQPQHF
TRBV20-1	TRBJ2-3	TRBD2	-	TGCAGTGCTGGAAAGGGACTAGCGGGAGCCACAGATACGCAGTATTTT	CSAGKGLAGATDTQYF
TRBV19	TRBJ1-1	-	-	TGTGCCAGTAGAAGAGGCGAGCTCAGGGACACTGAAGCTTTCTTT	CASRRGELRDTEAFF
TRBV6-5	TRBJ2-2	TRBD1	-	TGTGCCAGCAGTTACTCCAGGGGGTCCCCCGGGGAGCTGTTTTTT	CASSYSRGSPGELFF
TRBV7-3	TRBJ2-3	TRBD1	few	TGTGCCAGCAGCTTCATGGACAGGAGCACAGATACGCAGTATTTT	CASSFMDRSTDTQYF
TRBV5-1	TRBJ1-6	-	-	TGCGCCAGCAGCTTGGGGGCAGGGTGGGGTAATTCACCCCTCCACTTT	CASSLGAGWGNSPLHF
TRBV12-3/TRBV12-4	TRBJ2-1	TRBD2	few	TGTGCCAGCACACCAACTAGCGGGAGGGCAAATGAGCAGTTCTTC	CASTPTSGRANEQFF
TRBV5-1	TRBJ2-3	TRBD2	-	TGCGCCAGCAGCGATAACCTCCTGAAGACTAGCGGGGGCCACACAGATACGCAGTATTTT	CASSDNLLKTSGGHTDTQYF
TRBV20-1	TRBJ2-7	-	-	TGCAGTGCTAGTCCGAGAGACGGAGGACACTACGAGCAGTACTTC	CSASPRDGGHYEQYF
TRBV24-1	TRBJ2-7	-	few	TGTGCCACCAGTGACCGCAGGAATTCCTACGAGCAGTACTTC	CATSDRRNSYEQYF
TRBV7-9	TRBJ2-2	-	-	TGTGCCAGCAGCCGCGGGGAGACAGCGAACACCGGGGAGCTGTTTTTT	CASSRGETANTGELFF
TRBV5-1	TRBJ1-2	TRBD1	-	TGCGCCAGCAGCTTCCGTACAGGGGATGGCTACACCTTC	CASSFRTGDGYTF
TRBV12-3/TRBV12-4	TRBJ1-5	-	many	TGTGCCAGCAGCACCGCCGGGGACATAGGTGCGCCCCAGCATTTT	CASSTAGDIGAPQHF
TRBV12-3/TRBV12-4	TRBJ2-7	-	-	TGTGCCATCCATTCCGACTGGCCTTGCCTCCTCTACGAGCAGTACTTC	CAIHSDWPCLLYEQYF
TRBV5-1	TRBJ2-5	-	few	TGCGCCAGCACCGAAGCGGGTTCACAAGAGACCCAGTACTTC	CASTEAGSQETQYF
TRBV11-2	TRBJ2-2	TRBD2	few	TGTGCCAGCAGCTTAGGACTAGCGGGGAGCGCGAACACCGGGGAGCTGTTTTTT	CASSLGLAGSANTGELFF
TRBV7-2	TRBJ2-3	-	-	TGTGCCAGCAGCTTAGGTGTCAAGGGCCAAAGTGTCGATACGCAGTATTTT	CASSLGVKGQSVDTQYF
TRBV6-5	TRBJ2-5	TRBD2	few	TGTGCCAGCAGTTACTCAACTCTAGCGGTCCAAGAGACCCAGTACTTC	CASSYSTLAVQETQYF
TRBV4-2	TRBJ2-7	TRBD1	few	TGTGCCAGCAGCCAAGAACTAGGGACAGGCTCCTACGAGCAGTACTTC	CASSQELGTGSYEQYF
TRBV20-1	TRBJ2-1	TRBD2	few	TGCAGTGCTAGTCAGCCGGGGGGGACGGGAAATGAGCAGTTCTTC	CSASQPGGTGNEQFF
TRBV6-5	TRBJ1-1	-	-	TGTGCCAGCAGTTCCCACGGTGGCACTGAAGCTTTCTTT	CASSSHGGTEAFF
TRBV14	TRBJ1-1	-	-	TGTGCCAGCAGTTGGAGAGGTAAAGCTTTCTTT	CASSWRGKAFF
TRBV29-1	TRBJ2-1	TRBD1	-	TGCAGCGTTGTACCGGGACAGGAGTACAATGAGCAGTTCTTC	CSVVPGQEYNEQFF
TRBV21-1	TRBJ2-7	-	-	TGTGCCAGCAGCAACGCTAGCGGGAGGAACGAGCAGTACTTC	CASSNASGRNEQYF
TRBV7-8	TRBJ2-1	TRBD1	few	TGTGCCAGCAGCCCGCAGGGGGCGCTCGATGAGCAGTTCTTC	CASSPQGALDEQFF
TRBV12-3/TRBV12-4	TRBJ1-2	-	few	TGTGCCAGCAGTGCGGGGACGCCGATCTATGGCTACACCTTC	CASSAGTPIYGYTF
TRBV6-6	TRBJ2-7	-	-	TGTGCCAGCACCGGACACCCTCCGGGCGAGCAGTACTTC	CASTGHPPGEQYF
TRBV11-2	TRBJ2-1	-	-	TGTGCCAGCATCTCTATCCACAATGAGCAGTTCTTC	CASISIHNEQFF
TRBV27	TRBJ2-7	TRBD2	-	TGTGCCAGCAGTCCCACGGGACTAGCGGCTTACGAGCAGTACTTC	CASSPTGLAAYEQYF
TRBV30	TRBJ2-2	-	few	TGTGCCTCCAGGGGCAGAACCGGGGAGCTGTTTTTT	CASRGRTGELFF
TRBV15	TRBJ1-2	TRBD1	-	TGTGCCACCAGCAGAAGACTGGGACAGGCCAATGGCTACACCTTC	CATSRRLGQANGYTF
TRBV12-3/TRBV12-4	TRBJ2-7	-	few	TGTGCCAGCACCACAGGAGCAGGGATCTCCTACGAGCAGTACTTC	CASTTGAGISYEQYF
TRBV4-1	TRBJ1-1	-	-	TGCGCCAGCAGCCAAGATCGCAGCTACACTGAAGCTTTCTTT	CASSQDRSYTEAFF
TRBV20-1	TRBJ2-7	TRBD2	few	TGCAGTGCTAGAGGGGCTAGCGGGAGATTCTACGAGCAGTACTTC	CSARGASGRFYEQYF
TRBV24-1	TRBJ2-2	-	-	TGTGCCACCAGTGATCCAGCGGACGGGGAGAACACCGGGGAGCTGTTTTTT	CATSDPADGENTGELFF
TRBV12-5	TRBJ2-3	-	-	TGTGCTAGTGGCCGCGGGACAAAAGGGGCAGATACGCAGTATTTT	CASGRGTKGADTQYF
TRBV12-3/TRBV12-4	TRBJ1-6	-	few	TGTGCCAGCACCGCATACGGCATCGAGAATTCACCCCTCCACTTT	CASTAYGIENSPLHF